The rows below give T cell receptor beta chains drawn from one sample of a study of tumor and adjacent non-tumor tissue in lung cancer. Each CDR3 protein gets one entry after TCRdb re-called the multiplex PCR reads with MiXCR. The sample has about 110,000 distinct CDR3 sequences; about 63% are singletons. What was sequenced was distant non-tumor lung tissue. The receptors were sampled from a man aged 60-69 years with non-small cell lung cancer. The CDR3 runs from the conserved cysteine through the conserved F or W. The order of the fields is D gene, clone size, V gene, J gene, CDR3 length, CDR3 protein, CDR3 DNA. A D gene is named only where the DNA matches it firmly. Size is stated for part of the rows, as once, few or many counts, or as a class when the clone is expanded.

D gene: .; clone size: .; V gene: TRBV11-2; J gene: TRBJ2-2; CDR3 length: 13; CDR3 protein: CASTSLMTGELSF; CDR3 DNA: TGTGCCAGCACCTCGTTGATGACCGGGGAGCTGTCTTTT
D gene: .; clone size: .; V gene: TRBV6-1; J gene: TRBJ1-2; CDR3 length: 14; CDR3 protein: CASSGGHLVYSYTF; CDR3 DNA: TGTGCCAGCAGTGGAGGACACCTGGTCTATAGCTACACCTTC
D gene: .; clone size: .; V gene: TRBV18; J gene: TRBJ1-1; CDR3 length: 13; CDR3 protein: CASSPDQNTEAFF; CDR3 DNA: TGTGCCAGCTCACCAGACCAGAACACTGAAGCTTTCTTT
D gene: .; clone size: many; V gene: TRBV6-5; J gene: TRBJ2-7; CDR3 length: 12; CDR3 protein: CASLASSYEQYF; CDR3 DNA: TGTGCCAGCTTAGCGAGCTCCTACGAGCAGTACTTC
D gene: .; clone size: many; V gene: TRBV20-1; J gene: TRBJ2-2; CDR3 length: 15; CDR3 protein: CSARPAGGNTGELFF; CDR3 DNA: TGCAGTGCTAGGCCGGCCGGGGGGAACACCGGGGAGCTGTTTTTT
D gene: .; clone size: once; V gene: TRBV6-2/TRBV6-3; J gene: TRBJ2-6; CDR3 length: 15; CDR3 protein: CASSNDLLVANVLTF; CDR3 DNA: TGTGCCAGCAGCAACGACCTCCTGGTGGCCAACGTCCTGACTTTC
D gene: .; clone size: .; V gene: TRBV12-3/TRBV12-4; J gene: TRBJ1-1; CDR3 length: 12; CDR3 protein: CASKGGDTEAFF; CDR3 DNA: TGTGCCAGCAAGGGAGGGGACACTGAAGCTTTCTTT
D gene: TRBD2; clone size: many; V gene: TRBV29-1; J gene: TRBJ2-2; CDR3 length: 14; CDR3 protein: CSVEGLAGAGELFF; CDR3 DNA: TGCAGCGTGGAGGGACTAGCGGGAGCCGGGGAGCTGTTTTTT
D gene: TRBD1; clone size: many; V gene: TRBV5-4; J gene: TRBJ2-5; CDR3 length: 13; CDR3 protein: CASRTGQQETQYF; CDR3 DNA: TGTGCCAGCAGAACGGGACAGCAAGAGACCCAGTACTTC
D gene: .; clone size: .; V gene: TRBV29-1; J gene: TRBJ1-5; CDR3 length: 13; CDR3 protein: CSVQQDRNQSQHF; CDR3 DNA: TGCAGCGTGCAACAGGACCGCAATCAGTCCCAGCATTTT
D gene: .; clone size: many; V gene: TRBV11-3; J gene: TRBJ1-5; CDR3 length: 17; CDR3 protein: CASSLNPGRGGNQPQHF; CDR3 DNA: TGTGCCAGCAGCTTAAATCCGGGCCGGGGGGGCAATCAGCCCCAGCATTTT
D gene: .; clone size: many; V gene: TRBV6-2/TRBV6-3; J gene: TRBJ1-1; CDR3 length: 15; CDR3 protein: CASRARGTVNTEAFF; CDR3 DNA: TGTGCCAGCAGAGCGAGGGGGACGGTGAACACTGAAGCTTTCTTT
D gene: TRBD1; clone size: medium-sized; V gene: TRBV11-1; J gene: TRBJ2-5; CDR3 length: 14; CDR3 protein: CASSSGQGQETQYF; CDR3 DNA: TGTGCCAGCAGCTCCGGACAGGGCCAAGAGACCCAGTACTTC
D gene: .; clone size: .; V gene: TRBV20-1; J gene: TRBJ2-7; CDR3 length: 13; CDR3 protein: CSASVLSGYEQYF; CDR3 DNA: TGTAGTGCTAGCGTATTGAGCGGCTACGAGCAGTACTTC
D gene: .; clone size: few; V gene: TRBV10-3; J gene: TRBJ1-6; CDR3 length: 15; CDR3 protein: CAISVSRKDNSPLHF; CDR3 DNA: TGTGCCATCAGTGTCTCCAGGAAAGATAATTCACCCCTCCACTTT
D gene: TRBD1; clone size: .; V gene: TRBV4-1; J gene: TRBJ2-3; CDR3 length: 16; CDR3 protein: CANSRDRDRRLDTQYF; CDR3 DNA: TGCGCCAACAGCCGAGACCGGGACAGGAGGCTTGATACGCAGTATTTT
D gene: .; clone size: few; V gene: TRBV30; J gene: TRBJ1-2; CDR3 length: 15; CDR3 protein: CAWSVQEGGPYGYTF; CDR3 DNA: TGTGCCTGGAGTGTACAAGAAGGCGGTCCCTATGGCTACACCTTC
D gene: .; clone size: .; V gene: TRBV21-1; J gene: TRBJ1-5; CDR3 length: 17; CDR3 protein: CTSSKFWAQYSNQPQHF; CDR3 DNA: TGTACCAGCAGCAAATTCTGGGCACAGTATAGCAATCAGCCCCAGCATTTT
D gene: .; clone size: many; V gene: TRBV5-4; J gene: TRBJ2-1; CDR3 length: 14; CDR3 protein: CASSFSANRDEQFF; CDR3 DNA: TGTGCCAGCAGCTTTTCGGCCAACAGGGATGAGCAGTTCTTC
D gene: .; clone size: many; V gene: TRBV6-5; J gene: TRBJ1-5; CDR3 length: 13; CDR3 protein: CASSYGNDQPQHF; CDR3 DNA: TGTGCCAGCAGTTACGGGAATGATCAGCCCCAGCATTTT
D gene: .; clone size: .; V gene: TRBV11-1; J gene: TRBJ2-1; CDR3 length: 15; CDR3 protein: CASSLARQVRNERFF; CDR3 DNA: TGTGCCAGCAGCTTAGCCAGGCAAGTTCGCAATGAGCGGTTCTTC
D gene: .; clone size: .; V gene: TRBV12-3/TRBV12-4; J gene: TRBJ1-2; CDR3 length: 12; CDR3 protein: CASGLVGAVYTF; CDR3 DNA: TGTGCCAGCGGTTTAGTTGGGGCTGTCTACACCTTC
D gene: .; clone size: .; V gene: TRBV12-3/TRBV12-4; J gene: TRBJ1-2; CDR3 length: 13; CDR3 protein: CAISLRPSGGYTF; CDR3 DNA: TGTGCCATCAGTTTAAGACCCTCGGGGGGCTACACCTTC
D gene: .; clone size: many; V gene: TRBV7-8; J gene: TRBJ1-1; CDR3 length: 14; CDR3 protein: CASSIFGMNTEAFF; CDR3 DNA: TGTGCCAGCAGCATCTTCGGGATGAACACTGAAGCTTTCTTT
D gene: .; clone size: .; V gene: TRBV18; J gene: TRBJ1-1; CDR3 length: 14; CDR3 protein: CASSQGRGWTEASF; CDR3 DNA: TGTGCCAGCTCCCAAGGGAGGGGATGGACTGAAGCTTCCTTT
D gene: .; clone size: .; V gene: TRBV29-1; J gene: TRBJ2-7; CDR3 length: 12; CDR3 protein: CIVADGTYDQYF; CDR3 DNA: TGCATCGTCGCGGACGGGACCTACGACCAGTACTTC
D gene: TRBD1; clone size: once; V gene: TRBV29-1; J gene: TRBJ2-5; CDR3 length: 14; CDR3 protein: CSVDGGQGLEAQYF; CDR3 DNA: TGCAGCGTTGACGGGGGACAGGGTTTGGAGGCCCAGTACTTC
D gene: .; clone size: .; V gene: TRBV11-1; J gene: TRBJ2-1; CDR3 length: 14; CDR3 protein: CASSLRTSYNGQFF; CDR3 DNA: TGCGCCAGCAGCTTACGGACTTCCTACAATGGGCAGTTCTTC
D gene: .; clone size: .; V gene: TRBV6-5; J gene: TRBJ2-6; CDR3 length: 17; CDR3 protein: CASSPDRHSSGANALTF; CDR3 DNA: TGTGCCAGCAGTCCTGACAGGCATTCCTCTGGGGCCAACGCCCTGACTTTC
D gene: .; clone size: .; V gene: TRBV25-1; J gene: TRBJ2-3; CDR3 length: 16; CDR3 protein: CASSEWGDGSTDTQYF; CDR3 DNA: TGTGCCAGCAGTGAATGGGGGGACGGTAGCACAGATACGCAGTATTTT
D gene: .; clone size: .; V gene: TRBV7-8; J gene: TRBJ2-1; CDR3 length: 16; CDR3 protein: CASSSPSGWVGNEQFF; CDR3 DNA: TGTGCCAGCAGCTCTCCCAGCGGGTGGGTCGGTAATGAGCAGTTCTTC
D gene: .; clone size: .; V gene: TRBV7-9; J gene: TRBJ1-1; CDR3 length: 16; CDR3 protein: CASSSASGGVGSEAFF; CDR3 DNA: TGTGCCAGCAGCTCCGCTTCCGGCGGGGTGGGATCTGAAGCTTTCTTT
D gene: .; clone size: few; V gene: TRBV11-1; J gene: TRBJ2-5; CDR3 length: 14; CDR3 protein: CAISVNIVQETQYF; CDR3 DNA: TGTGCCATCAGCGTTAATATTGTGCAAGAGACCCAGTACTTC
D gene: .; clone size: .; V gene: TRBV5-4; J gene: TRBJ1-1; CDR3 length: 15; CDR3 protein: CASSSKGGVFSVTFF; CDR3 DNA: TGTGCCAGCAGCTCAAAGGGTGGGGTTTTCAGTGTAACTTTCTTT
D gene: .; clone size: .; V gene: TRBV4-3; J gene: TRBJ2-2; CDR3 length: 17; CDR3 protein: CTSSQDPIGTARGELFF; CDR3 DNA: TGCACCAGCAGTCAAGACCCTATCGGGACCGCGAGAGGGGAGCTGTTTTTT
D gene: TRBD2; clone size: many; V gene: TRBV6-1; J gene: TRBJ2-5; CDR3 length: 16; CDR3 protein: CASIRLAGGQQETQYF; CDR3 DNA: TGTGCCAGCATTAGACTAGCGGGGGGTCAACAAGAGACCCAGTACTTC
D gene: .; clone size: .; V gene: TRBV4-2; J gene: TRBJ2-4; CDR3 length: 19; CDR3 protein: CASSQAQVNGSLAKNIQYF; CDR3 DNA: TGTGCCAGCAGCCAAGCGCAGGTCAACGGATCGTTAGCCAAAAACATTCAGTACTTC
D gene: .; clone size: once; V gene: TRBV10-1; J gene: TRBJ1-2; CDR3 length: 14; CDR3 protein: CASNESPEGYGYTF; CDR3 DNA: TGTGCCAGCAATGAGTCCCCCGAAGGCTATGGCTACACCTTC
D gene: .; clone size: many; V gene: TRBV10-3; J gene: TRBJ2-7; CDR3 length: 11; CDR3 protein: CAIGLGYEQYF; CDR3 DNA: TGTGCCATCGGCCTGGGATACGAGCAGTACTTC
D gene: TRBD1; clone size: .; V gene: TRBV6-5; J gene: TRBJ2-1; CDR3 length: 19; CDR3 protein: CASSPLIMTGASPYNEQFF; CDR3 DNA: TGTGCCAGCAGTCCCCTGATCATGACAGGGGCCAGCCCCTACAATGAGCAGTTCTTC
D gene: .; clone size: once; V gene: TRBV28; J gene: TRBJ2-7; CDR3 length: 13; CDR3 protein: CASSIESTYEQYF; CDR3 DNA: TGTGCCAGCAGCATCGAAAGCACCTACGAGCAGTACTTC
D gene: .; clone size: .; V gene: TRBV18; J gene: TRBJ2-6; CDR3 length: 14; CDR3 protein: CASSPGSGANVLIF; CDR3 DNA: TGTGCCAGCTCACCGGGATCTGGGGCCAACGTCCTGATTTTC
D gene: .; clone size: .; V gene: TRBV20-1; J gene: TRBJ2-1; CDR3 length: 15; CDR3 protein: CSASGGIRRIDEQFF; CDR3 DNA: TGCAGTGCTAGTGGGGGGATTCGCCGCATTGATGAGCAGTTCTTC
D gene: .; clone size: .; V gene: TRBV11-3; J gene: TRBJ2-3; CDR3 length: 15; CDR3 protein: CASSPHLRGTDTQYF; CDR3 DNA: TGTGCCAGCAGCCCTCACCTTCGGGGCACAGATACGCAGTATTTT
D gene: .; clone size: few; V gene: TRBV20-1; J gene: TRBJ2-7; CDR3 length: 16; CDR3 protein: CSARVGRAMGSYEQYF; CDR3 DNA: TGCAGTGCTAGAGTGGGTCGGGCCATGGGGTCCTACGAGCAGTACTTC
D gene: TRBD1; clone size: few; V gene: TRBV5-4; J gene: TRBJ2-7; CDR3 length: 14; CDR3 protein: CARSKGQGTYELYF; CDR3 DNA: TGTGCCAGGAGCAAGGGACAGGGTACCTACGAGCTGTACTTC
D gene: .; clone size: .; V gene: TRBV6-1; J gene: TRBJ1-5; CDR3 length: 19; CDR3 protein: CVSNPPGGQWLVSNQPQHF; CDR3 DNA: TGTGTCAGCAACCCCCCAGGAGGACAGTGGTTGGTTAGCAATCAGCCCCAGCATTTT
D gene: .; clone size: many; V gene: TRBV6-6; J gene: TRBJ2-7; CDR3 length: 15; CDR3 protein: CASSYPGLLTYEQYF; CDR3 DNA: TGTGCCAGCAGTTACCCCGGGCTTCTCACCTACGAGCAGTACTTC
D gene: .; clone size: .; V gene: TRBV6-5; J gene: TRBJ1-5; CDR3 length: 13; CDR3 protein: CASICGNDQPQHF; CDR3 DNA: TGTGCCAGCATTTGCGGGAATGATCAGCCCCAGCATTTT
D gene: .; clone size: .; V gene: TRBV6-6; J gene: TRBJ1-5; CDR3 length: 12; CDR3 protein: CASSPTNQPQYF; CDR3 DNA: TGTGCCAGCAGTCCGACCAATCAGCCCCAGTACTTT
D gene: .; clone size: many; V gene: TRBV10-3; J gene: TRBJ2-2; CDR3 length: 15; CDR3 protein: CAISPGATNTGELFF; CDR3 DNA: TGTGCCATCAGCCCTGGGGCCACGAACACCGGGGAGCTGTTTTTT
D gene: .; clone size: many; V gene: TRBV20-1; J gene: TRBJ2-1; CDR3 length: 16; CDR3 protein: CSANSDSGGDVGEQFF; CDR3 DNA: TGCAGTGCAAACTCCGACTCGGGCGGAGACGTTGGGGAGCAGTTCTTC
D gene: .; clone size: few; V gene: TRBV11-2; J gene: TRBJ1-1; CDR3 length: 15; CDR3 protein: CASRVGDFTNTEAFF; CDR3 DNA: TGTGCCAGCAGAGTGGGGGATTTCACGAACACTGAAGCTTTCTTT
D gene: .; clone size: .; V gene: TRBV4-1; J gene: TRBJ1-2; CDR3 length: 16; CDR3 protein: CASSQDQTASNYVYTF; CDR3 DNA: TGCGCCAGCAGCCAAGATCAGACAGCCTCAAACTATGTCTACACCTTT